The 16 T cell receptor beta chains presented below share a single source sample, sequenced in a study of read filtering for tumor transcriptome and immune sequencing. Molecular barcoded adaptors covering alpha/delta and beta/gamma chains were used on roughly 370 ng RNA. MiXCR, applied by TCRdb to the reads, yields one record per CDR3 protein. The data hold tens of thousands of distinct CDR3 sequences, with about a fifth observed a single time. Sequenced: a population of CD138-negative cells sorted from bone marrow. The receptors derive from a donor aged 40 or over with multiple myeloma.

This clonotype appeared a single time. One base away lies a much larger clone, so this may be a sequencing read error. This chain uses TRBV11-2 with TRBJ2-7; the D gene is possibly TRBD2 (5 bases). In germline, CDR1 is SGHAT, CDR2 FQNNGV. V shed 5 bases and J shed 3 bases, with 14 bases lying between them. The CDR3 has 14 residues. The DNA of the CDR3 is TGTGCCAGCAGCGAACCCGGGATTGGCTACGAGCAGTACTTC. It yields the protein CASSEPGIGYEQYF.

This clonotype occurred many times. The CDR3 DNA reads TGTGCCAGCAGCTCAAAACAGGTAGACACTGAAGCTTTCTTT. Translated, it gives CASSSKQVDTEAFF. The chain couples TRBV7-8 to TRBJ1-1, with a possible D match to TRBD1 (5 bases). Germline V gene lookup returns CDR1 SGHVS and CDR2 FQNEAQ. The CDR3 spans 14 residues. The ends were cut back, 4 bases at V and 3 bases at J, with 12 bases in the middle.

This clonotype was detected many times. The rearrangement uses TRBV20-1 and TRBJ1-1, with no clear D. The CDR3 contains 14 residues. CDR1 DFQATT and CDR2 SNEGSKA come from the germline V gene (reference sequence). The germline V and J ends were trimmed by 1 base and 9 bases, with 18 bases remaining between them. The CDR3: CSARGGFVSRKAFF. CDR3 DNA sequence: TGCAGTGCTAGAGGCGGTTTTGTAAGCCGGAAAGCTTTCTTT.

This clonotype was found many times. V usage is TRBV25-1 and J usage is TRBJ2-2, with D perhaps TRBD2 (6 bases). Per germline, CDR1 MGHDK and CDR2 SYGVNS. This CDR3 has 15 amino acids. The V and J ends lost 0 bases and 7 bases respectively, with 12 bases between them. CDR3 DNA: TGTGCCAGCAGTGAATATGGGAGGTTGGGCGGGGAGCTGTTTTTT. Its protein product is CASSEYGRLGGELFF. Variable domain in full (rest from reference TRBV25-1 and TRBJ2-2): EADIYQTPRYLVIGTGKKITLECSQTMGHDKMYWYQQDPGMELHLIHYSYGVNSTEKGDLSSESTVSRIRTEHFPLTLESARPSHTSQYLCASSEYGRLGGELFFGEGSRLTVL.

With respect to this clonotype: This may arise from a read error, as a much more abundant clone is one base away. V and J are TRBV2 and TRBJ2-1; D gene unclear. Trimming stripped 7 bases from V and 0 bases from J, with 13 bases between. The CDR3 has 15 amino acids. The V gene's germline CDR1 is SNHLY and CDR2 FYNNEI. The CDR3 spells CASKDSKSSYNEQFF. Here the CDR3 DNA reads TGTGCCAGCAAAGACTCGAAGAGCTCCTACAATGAGCAGTTCTTC.

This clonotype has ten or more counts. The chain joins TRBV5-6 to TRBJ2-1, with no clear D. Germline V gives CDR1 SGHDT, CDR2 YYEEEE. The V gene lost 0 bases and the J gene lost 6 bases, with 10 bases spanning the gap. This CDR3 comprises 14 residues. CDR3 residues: CASSLGVGSNEQFF. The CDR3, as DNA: TGTGCCAGCAGCTTGGGAGTCGGAAGCAATGAGCAGTTCTTC.

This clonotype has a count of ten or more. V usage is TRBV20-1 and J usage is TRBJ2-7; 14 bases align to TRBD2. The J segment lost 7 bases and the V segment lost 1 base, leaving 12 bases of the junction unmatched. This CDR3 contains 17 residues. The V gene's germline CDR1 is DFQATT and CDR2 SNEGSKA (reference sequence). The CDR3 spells CSARGGGTSGGPKEQYF. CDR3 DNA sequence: TGCAGTGCTAGAGGGGGAGGGACTAGCGGGGGCCCCAAGGAGCAGTACTTC.

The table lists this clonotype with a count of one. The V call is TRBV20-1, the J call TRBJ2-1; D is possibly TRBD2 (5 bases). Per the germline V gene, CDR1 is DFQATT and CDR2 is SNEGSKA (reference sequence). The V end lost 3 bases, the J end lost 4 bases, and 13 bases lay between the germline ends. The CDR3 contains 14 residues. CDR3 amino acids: CSASLRALYNEQFF. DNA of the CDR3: TGCAGTGCTAGTCTGAGGGCACTATACAATGAGCAGTTCTTC.

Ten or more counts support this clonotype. CDR3: CASSKVRQGAVEQFF. CDR3 sequence (DNA): TGTGCCAGCAGCAAAGTGAGACAGGGGGCGGTTGAGCAGTTCTTC. The chain has TRBV21-1 and TRBJ2-1; TRBD1, the table's D call, was not compared with the DNA. TRBV21-1 is a known pseudogene. The CDR3 extends over 15 amino acids.

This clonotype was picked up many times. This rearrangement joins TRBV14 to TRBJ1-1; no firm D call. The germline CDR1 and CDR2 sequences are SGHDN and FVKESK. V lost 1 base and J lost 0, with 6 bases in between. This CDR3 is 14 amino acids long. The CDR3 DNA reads TGTGCCAGCAGCCAAGTTTCGATGAACACTGAAGCTTTCTTT. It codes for CASSQVSMNTEAFF.

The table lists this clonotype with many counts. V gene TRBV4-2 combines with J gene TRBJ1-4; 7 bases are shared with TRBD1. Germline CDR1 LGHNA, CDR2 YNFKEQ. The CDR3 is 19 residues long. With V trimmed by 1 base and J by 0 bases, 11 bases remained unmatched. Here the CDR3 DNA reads TGTGCCAGCAGCCAAGCCCAGGGGGGGGCCACAGCAACTAATGAAAAACTGTTTTTT. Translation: CASSQAQGGATATNEKLFF.

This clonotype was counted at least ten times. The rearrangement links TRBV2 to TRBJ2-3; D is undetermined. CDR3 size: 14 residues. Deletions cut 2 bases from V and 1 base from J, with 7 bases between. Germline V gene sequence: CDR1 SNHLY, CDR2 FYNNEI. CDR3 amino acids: CASSEMVGTDTQYF. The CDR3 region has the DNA TGTGCCAGCAGTGAAATGGTTGGCACAGATACGCAGTATTTT.

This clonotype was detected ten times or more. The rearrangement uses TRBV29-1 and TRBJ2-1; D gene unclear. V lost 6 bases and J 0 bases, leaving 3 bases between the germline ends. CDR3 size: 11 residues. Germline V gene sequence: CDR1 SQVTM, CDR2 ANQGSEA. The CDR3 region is CSVASYNEQFF. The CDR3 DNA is TGCAGCGTGGCCTCCTACAATGAGCAGTTCTTC.

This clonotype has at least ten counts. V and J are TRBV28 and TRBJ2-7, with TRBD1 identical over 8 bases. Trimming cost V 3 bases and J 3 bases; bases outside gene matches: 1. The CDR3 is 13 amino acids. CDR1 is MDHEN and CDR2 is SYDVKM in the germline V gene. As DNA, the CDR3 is TGTGCCAGCAGTTTTGACAGGGGCTACGAGCAGTACTTC. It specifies CASSFDRGYEQYF.

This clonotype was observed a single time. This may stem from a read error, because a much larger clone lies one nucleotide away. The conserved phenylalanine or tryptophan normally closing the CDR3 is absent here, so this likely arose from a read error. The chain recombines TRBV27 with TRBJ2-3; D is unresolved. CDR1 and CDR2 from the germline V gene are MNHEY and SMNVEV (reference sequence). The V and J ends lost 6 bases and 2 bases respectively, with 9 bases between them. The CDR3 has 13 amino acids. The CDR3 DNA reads TGTGCCAGCAGGGATTACCTCACAGATACGCAGTATTCT. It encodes CASRDYLTDTQYS.

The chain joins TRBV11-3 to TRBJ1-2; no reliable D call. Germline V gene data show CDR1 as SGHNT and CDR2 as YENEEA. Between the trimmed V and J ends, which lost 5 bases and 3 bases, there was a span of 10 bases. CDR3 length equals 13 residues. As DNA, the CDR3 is TGTGCCAGCAGCCCCGCTCCAGACTATGGCTACACCTTC. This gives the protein CASSPAPDYGYTF.